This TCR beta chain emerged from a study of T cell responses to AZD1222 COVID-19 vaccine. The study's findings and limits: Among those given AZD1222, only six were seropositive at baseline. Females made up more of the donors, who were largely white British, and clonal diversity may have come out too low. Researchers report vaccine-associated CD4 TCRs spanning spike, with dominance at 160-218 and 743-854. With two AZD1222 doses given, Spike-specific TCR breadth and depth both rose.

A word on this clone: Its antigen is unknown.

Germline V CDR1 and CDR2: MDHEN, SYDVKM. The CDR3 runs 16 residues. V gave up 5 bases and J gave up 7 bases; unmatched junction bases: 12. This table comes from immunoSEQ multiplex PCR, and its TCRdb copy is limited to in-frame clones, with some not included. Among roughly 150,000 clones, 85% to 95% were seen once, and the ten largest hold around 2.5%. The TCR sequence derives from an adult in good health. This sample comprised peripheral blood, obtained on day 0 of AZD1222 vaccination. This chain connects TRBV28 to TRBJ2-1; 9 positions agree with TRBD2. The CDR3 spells CASSPNFSGSGNEQFF. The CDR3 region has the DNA TGTGCCAGCAGTCCCAATTTTAGCGGGAGTGGGAATGAGCAGTTCTTC.